This T cell receptor beta chain was observed in a study of spatial heterogeneity in lung cancer (dated by TCRdb to about 2019). Describing the broader study: More beta-chain than alpha-chain transcripts were consistently detected, likely reflecting higher beta-chain transcript abundance. A strong correlation was found between TCR transcript counts in tumor regions and a T cell transcriptional module score from matched bulk RNA-seq. Nonsynonymous mutation counts, determined by whole-exome sequencing of tumor tissue, were related to features of the TCR repertoire. The study quantitatively compared TCR alpha and beta repertoires across multiple tumor regions, matched nontumor lung and blood in non-small cell lung cancer. At surgery, both alpha and beta chains were TCR-sequenced in about 200 tumor regions, roughly 64 matched nontumor lung samples and some 58 PBMC samples. In the raw uncorrected reads, each unique combination of TCR and UMI appeared on average more than ten times.

This clonotype was seen repeatedly, ten times or more. Its target antigen remains unknown. It has no much larger one-base neighbor in the sample; base qualities were not kept. Since the library was made to target alpha chains, this beta chain is a stray read and its abundance is not meaningful. The library was generated by 5' RACE. Sequenced on a NextSeq 500. To allow correction of PCR and sequencing errors, the TCR library protocol tagged every TCR cDNA molecule with a unique molecular identifier. On the study's bioinformatics: TCR identification, UMI-based error correction and CDR3 extraction were all carried out with Decombinator tools. TCRs above a frequency of 2 per 1,000, corresponding to the top 1% of the tumor frequency distribution, were defined as expanded. Expanded tumor TCRs were classed as regional if statistically deemed absent (corrected P<0.05) from at least one tumor region, otherwise ubiquitous. Renyi diversity was computed with the R vegan package after each repertoire had been subsampled 100 times to 5,000 TCRs. CDR3 similarity networks were constructed using string-kernel similarity of amino acid triplets, with links drawn between CDR3s whose pairwise similarity was above 0.82. The raw public reads went through TCRdb reprocessing: fastp at Q25, MiXCR clone calling, in-frame beta chains kept. Entries that share a CDR3 protein sequence are merged under the most common genes and DNA. The V and J calls and clone size come from TCRdb's table, not from the authors' own analysis. Here the sample has 4,500 to 7,000 distinct CDR3 sequences; roughly 5% occur a single time. 23% of the sample is in the top ten clones.

The CDR3 contains 15 residues, cysteine and phenylalanine counted. The DNA shown is the 45-base CDR3, in frame from base 1. From a lookup of the germline V gene (reference sequence), CDR1 and CDR2 are DFQATT and SNEGSKA. Trimming removed 0 bases from V and 2 bases from J, leaving 13 bases between the germline ends. Sample time point, as interpreted from the label and publication: sample taken at primary tumor resection. Samples were obtained from fewer than 80 patients with early-stage, untreated non-small cell lung cancer from the lung TRACERx cohort. Without any cell sorting, TCR sequencing was performed on whole RNA extracted either from tumor and nontumor lung tissue or from cryopreserved PBMC samples. Only patients for whom sufficient RNA was available from at least two tumor regions were selected for TCR sequencing. A lung pathologist reviewed the tumor and adjacent nontumor lung specimens before the specimens were selected.

The investigation overall reported the following: Additional single-cell paired TCR alpha and beta sequencing was considered necessary to confirm, at a functional level, the hypothesis that regional TCRs recognize regional mutations. TCR-seq was estimated to cover only approximately 7% of tumor T cells for alpha chains and roughly 12% for beta chains. Counts of ubiquitous and regional expanded TCRs were found to correlate with counts of ubiquitous and regional nonsynonymous mutations, respectively. The tumor nonsynonymous mutation count correlated with the number of expanded alpha and beta TCRs within the tumor.

The sequence came from a male donor with early-stage non-small cell lung cancer. This chain joins TRBV20-1 to TRBJ1-2; a confident D gene designation cannot be given. This specimen consisted of lung tumor tissue, obtained at surgery. The DNA sequence is given as TGCAGTGCTAGAGACCCGACGTATGCGAACTATGGCTACACCTTC. It translates to CSARDPTYANYGYTF.